Listed here are 26 T cell receptor beta chains from one sample, sequenced in a study of STAT3 mutations in large granular lymphocyte leukemia. Study-wide points: At least one immunodominant TCR beta clonotype appeared in every T-cell large granular lymphocyte leukemia patient.

These TCRs' antigens remain unknown. Method: immunoSEQ multiplex PCR; TCRdb's copy keeps in-frame clones and lacks some. The repertoire consists of over 30,000 clones, with roughly 88% occurring once and the leading ten covering 0.43%. The sequenced sample was PBMCs. The receptors come from a human donor with T large granular lymphocyte leukemia. Some clones in this sample may be carry-over from other donors' samples.

The gene calls are TRBV13 and TRBJ1-6; 8 nucleotides line up with TRBD1. The CDR3 is made up of 15 amino acids. J was trimmed by 4 bases and V by 5 bases; bases with no gene match: 4. The germline V gene encodes CDR1 PRHDT and CDR2 FYEKMQ (reference sequence). The CDR3 loop reads CASSGHRGYNSPLHF. As DNA, the CDR3 is TGTGCCAGCAGCGGTCACAGGGGGTATAATTCACCCCTCCACTTT. The variable domain in full, with the rest retrieved from reference TRBV13 and TRBJ1-6, is AAGVIQSPRHLIKEKRETATLKCYPIPRHDTVYWYQQGPGQDPQFLISFYEKMQSDKGSIPDRFSAQQFSDYHSELNMSSLELGDSALYFCASSGHRGYNSPLHFGNGTRLTVT.

V and J are TRBV5-1 and TRBJ1-1; D gene unclear. Between the trimmed V and J ends, which lost 4 bases and 5 bases, there was a span of 15 bases. This CDR3 spans 14 amino acids. From germline, CDR1 is SGHRS and CDR2 YFSETQ. DNA of the CDR3: TGCGCCAGCAGCCTGCAGGCCGAGGAGACTGAAGCTTTCTTT. Protein: CASSLQAEETEAFF.

The chain recombines TRBV4-1 with TRBJ1-3; TRBD1 matches 7 bases. CDR1 and CDR2 (germline): MGHRA, YSYEKL. The junction had 4 bases not matched to a gene; V was cut back by 1 base and J by 4 bases. The CDR3 totals 15 residues. The CDR3: CASSQATGHGNTIYF. The CDR3 region has the DNA TGCGCCAGCAGCCAAGCGACAGGGCACGGAAACACCATATATTTT.

This clone is a singleton in its sample. The CDR3 region has the DNA TGTGCCAGCTCACCCGTGACCGGCGAGCAGTACGTC. Protein product: CASSPVTGEQYV. The chain joins TRBV18 to TRBJ2-7, with unresolved D. This CDR3 is 12 amino acids long. CDR1 and CDR2 (germline): KGHSH, LQKENI. V lost 3 bases to trimming and J lost 6 bases, with 9 bases between them.

The chain employs TRBV14 and TRBJ1-2, with D uncertain. The CDR3 extends over 14 amino acids. V lost 0 bases and J lost 8, with 13 bases in between. CDR1 and CDR2 from the germline V gene are SGHDN and FVKESK. The CDR3: CASSQDLKGRGYTF. DNA of the CDR3: TGTGCCAGCAGCCAAGATCTTAAGGGAAGGGGCTACACCTTC.

The chain recombines TRBV10-2 with TRBJ2-2, with 8 bases matching TRBD2. Germline V gene lookup returns CDR1 WSHSY and CDR2 SAAADI. The ends lost 5 bases at V and 4 bases at J; junction bases unmatched: 12. The CDR3 extends over 17 amino acids. Here the CDR3 reads CASSRTGGPLGTGELFF. CDR3 coding DNA: TGCGCCAGCAGTAGAACGGGGGGGCCTTTAGGCACCGGGGAGCTGTTTTTT.

This chain uses TRBV6-1 with TRBJ2-7; D may be TRBD1 (6 bases). There are 14 residues in the CDR3. CDR1 and CDR2 from the germline V gene are MNHNS and SASEGT. The V and J ends lost 5 bases and 4 bases respectively, with 15 bases between them. CDR3 DNA: TGTGCCAGCAGTCAAGGGGACAAGGCGTACGAGCAGTACGTC. Protein sequence: CASSQGDKAYEQYV.

V gene TRBV28 combines with J gene TRBJ2-1; 7 bases are shared with TRBD1. V dropped 5 bases and J dropped 1; count of bases not matched to a gene: 8. This CDR3 region has 16 residues. Germline-derived CDR1 and CDR2 are MDHEN and SYDVKM. The CDR3, as DNA: TGTGCCAGCAGTAGCCCAGGGGGTCCTTCCTACAATGAGCAGTTCTTC. This encodes CASSSPGGPSYNEQFF.

This clone was detected only a few times. The chain links TRBV28 to TRBJ2-7, with 7 bases matching TRBD1. The trim removed 10 bases at V and 5 bases at J, leaving 5 bases unmatched. Germline CDR1 MDHEN, CDR2 SYDVKM. This CDR3 region has 11 residues. CDR3 DNA sequence: TGTGCCACCGCGACAGGGAACGAGCAGTACGTC. Protein: CATATGNEQYV.

The chain joins TRBV27 to TRBJ1-4, with D possibly matching TRBD1 (5 bases). Trimming pared 2 bases from V and 8 bases from J, leaving 12 bases between. CDR1 MNHEY and CDR2 SMNVEV come from the germline V gene (reference sequence). CDR3 length: 14 amino acids. As DNA, the CDR3 is TGTGCCAGCAGTTTACAGGGTACTAGAGAAAAACTGTTTTTT. This gives the protein CASSLQGTREKLFF.

The chain couples TRBV7-9 to TRBJ1-1; 7 bases are shared with TRBD1. The CDR3 is 12 residues long. Germline assignment: CDR1 SEHNR and CDR2 FQNEAQ (reference sequence). V lost 4 bases and J lost 6; bases outside the gene matches: 2. This chain's CDR3 is CASSSQGAEAFF. CDR3 DNA sequence: TGTGCCAGCAGCTCTCAGGGGGCTGAAGCTTTCTTT.

The gene calls are TRBV18 and TRBJ1-5; possibly TRBD1 for D (6 bases). The germline V gene has CDR1 KGHSH and CDR2 LQKENI. CDR3 length equals 14 residues. Trimming took 2 bases from V and 9 from J, leaving 14 bases between them. CDR3: CASSPLGQHGPQHF. The CDR3 coding sequence is TGTGCCAGCTCACCATTAGGACAGCATGGGCCCCAGCATTTT.

This clone was counted a few times. CDR3 nucleotide sequence: TGCAGCGTTGAGGCCGACAGGAACTATGGCTACACCTTC. Translation gives CSVEADRNYGYTF. The chain carries TRBV29-1 and TRBJ1-2; D is perhaps TRBD1 (6 bases). Germline loops: CDR1 SQVTM, CDR2 ANQGSEA. The V end was cut by 3 bases, the J end by 2 bases, with 10 bases between. This CDR3 has 13 residues.

In its sample, this clone was seen once. The chain carries TRBV15 and TRBJ1-2; D call uncertain. The germline V and J ends were trimmed by 0 bases and 0 bases, with 8 bases remaining between them. Germline V gene data show CDR1 as LNHNV and CDR2 as YYDKDF (reference sequence). This CDR3 contains 15 residues. CDR3 loop: CATSRDYTPNYGYTF. The CDR3 DNA follows: TGTGCCACCAGCAGAGACTACACTCCTAACTATGGCTACACCTTC.

The V call is TRBV5-1, the J call TRBJ1-1; the match to TRBD1 covers 9 bases. Germline V lookup: CDR1 SGHRS, CDR2 YFSETQ. The CDR3 consists of 15 residues. J was trimmed by 5 bases and V by 4 bases; bases with no gene match: 9. The CDR3 DNA reads as TGCGCCAGCAGCATTCCGGACAGGGGCCGGACTGAAGCTTTCTTT. Translated, it gives CASSIPDRGRTEAFF.

This chain links TRBV7-9 with TRBJ1-3, with a tentative D call TRBD1 (5 bases). CDR3 length equals 16 residues. The V gene's germline CDR1 is SEHNR and CDR2 FQNEAQ (reference sequence). V gave up 3 bases and J gave up 0 bases, with 12 bases separating them. The chain's CDR3 is CASSLGRQSSGNTIYF. The CDR3 nucleotides read TGTGCCAGCAGCTTGGGTCGACAGAGCTCTGGAAACACCATATATTTT. The full variable domain, rest sourced from reference TRBV7-9 and TRBJ1-3, is DTGVSQNPRHKITKRGQNVTFRCDPISEHNRLYWYRQTLGQGPEFLTYFQNEAQLEKSRLLSDRFSAERPKGSFSTLEIQRTEQGDSAMYLCASSLGRQSSGNTIYFGEGSWLTVV.

This chain connects TRBV18 to TRBJ1-1; D is perhaps TRBD1 (5 bases). V lost 3 bases, J lost 7 bases, and 18 bases lay in between. The germline gives CDR1 KGHSH, CDR2 LQKENI. The CDR3 has 15 amino acids. CDR3 in amino acids: CASSPYQSATDEAFF. The CDR3 DNA reads TGTGCCAGCTCACCCTACCAATCAGCGACAGATGAAGCTTTCTTT.

The chain couples TRBV2 to TRBJ1-5, with 8 nucleotides matching TRBD1. The CDR3 spans 15 residues. The germline gives CDR1 SNHLY, CDR2 FYNNEI. The V segment lost 0 bases and the J segment 5 bases; nucleotides outside the gene matches: 3. The CDR3 DNA follows: TGTGCCAGCAGTGAAGCGACAGGGGCGGATCAGCCCCAGCATTTT. This codes for CASSEATGADQPQHF.

The chain carries TRBV7-2 and TRBJ1-1; unclear D gene. Deletions cut 3 bases from V and 4 bases from J, with 12 bases between. Germline CDR1 and CDR2: SGHTA and FQGNSA. This CDR3 contains 14 residues. The CDR3: CASSFTDAGTEAFF. Written as DNA, the CDR3 is TGTGCCAGCAGCTTCACCGACGCCGGCACTGAAGCTTTCTTT.

The chain employs TRBV10-3 and TRBJ2-7; TRBD1 matches 8 bases. V lost 7 bases and J lost 4; bases outside the gene matches: 6. CDR1 and CDR2 (germline): ENHRY, SYGVKD. This CDR3 is built from 13 residues. CDR3 bases: TGTGCCATCACCAGGGGGCGAGGGTACGAGCAGTACTTC. Encoded protein: CAITRGRGYEQYF.

J is TRBJ2-5 and V is TRBV12-1; the table's D call, TRBD2, was not checked against the DNA. TRBV12-1 is an annotated pseudogene. This CDR3 has 15 residues. In DNA, the CDR3 is TGTGCCAGCAGCCATGGCCGGACTAGCATGGAGACCCAGTACTTC. Encoded protein: CASSHGRTSMETQYF.

This chain connects TRBV20-1 to TRBJ2-7; possibly TRBD2 for D (6 bases). The CDR3 is made up of 11 amino acids. V gave up 6 bases and J gave up 4 bases, with 10 bases separating them. Germline CDR1 DFQATT, CDR2 SNEGSKA (reference sequence). This CDR3 reads CSALGGYEQYV. For the CDR3, the DNA is TGCAGTGCCCTGGGGGGTTACGAGCAGTACGTC.

For the CDR3, the DNA is TGTGCCAGCAGCGTAGACTGGGGGATCAAAAACATTCAGTACTTC. Its translation: CASSVDWGIKNIQYF. V gene TRBV9 combines with J gene TRBJ2-4; D may be TRBD1 or TRBD2 (5 bases each). V was shortened by 0 bases and J by 3 bases, with 10 bases between the two germline ends. The germline V gene encodes CDR1 SGDLS and CDR2 YYNGEE. The CDR3 runs 15 residues.

The genes are TRBV6-4 and TRBJ2-3; TRBD1 aligns across 7 bases. Germline trimming cut 3 bases from V and 6 bases from J; bases unmatched to any gene: 9. This CDR3 contains 15 residues. CDR1 is MRHNA and CDR2 is SNTAGT in the germline V gene. The CDR3 bases are TGTGCCAGCAGTGAGGGACAGTCGGGGCCCGATACGCAGTATTTT. It encodes CASSEGQSGPDTQYF.

Here the CDR3 DNA reads TGTGCCAGCAGCCACGGACAGGGGGGGATGAGCAATCAGCCCCAGCATTTT. It yields the protein CASSHGQGGMSNQPQHF. The chain couples TRBV5-6 to TRBJ1-5, with 10 bases aligning to TRBD1. CDR1 SGHDT and CDR2 YYEEEE come from the germline V gene. After removal of 4 bases from V and 1 base from J, the junction contained 8 bases not matched to a gene. There are 17 residues in the CDR3. The variable domain in full, completed from reference TRBV5-6 and TRBJ1-5, reads DAGVTQSPTHLIKTRGQQVTLRCSPKSGHDTVSWYQQALGQGPQFIFQYYEEEERQRGNFPDRFSGHQFPNYSSELNVNALLLGDSALYLCASSHGQGGMSNQPQHFGDGTRLSIL.

A single count supports this clone. The rearrangement links TRBV5-1 to TRBJ2-2; no firm D call. The CDR3 is 13 amino acids. Germline V lookup: CDR1 SGHRS, CDR2 YFSETQ. V was trimmed by 1 base and J by 4 bases, leaving 5 bases between them. CDR3 nucleotides: TGCGCCAGCAGCTTGACTGTCACCGGGGAGCTGTTTTTT. This gives the protein CASSLTVTGELFF.